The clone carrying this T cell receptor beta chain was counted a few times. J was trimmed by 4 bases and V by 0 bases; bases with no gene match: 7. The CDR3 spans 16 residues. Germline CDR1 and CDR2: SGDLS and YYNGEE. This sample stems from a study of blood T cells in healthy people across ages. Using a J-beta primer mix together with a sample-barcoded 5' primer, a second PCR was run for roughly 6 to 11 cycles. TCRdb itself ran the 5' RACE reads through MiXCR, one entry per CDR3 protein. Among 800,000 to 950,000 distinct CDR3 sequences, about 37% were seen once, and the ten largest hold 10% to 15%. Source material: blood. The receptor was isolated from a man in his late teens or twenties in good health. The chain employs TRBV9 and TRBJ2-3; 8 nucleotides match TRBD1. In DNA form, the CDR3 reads TGTGCCAGCAGCGTAGAGGTAGGACAGGGTGCAGATACGCAGTATTTT. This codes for CASSVEVGQGADTQYF.